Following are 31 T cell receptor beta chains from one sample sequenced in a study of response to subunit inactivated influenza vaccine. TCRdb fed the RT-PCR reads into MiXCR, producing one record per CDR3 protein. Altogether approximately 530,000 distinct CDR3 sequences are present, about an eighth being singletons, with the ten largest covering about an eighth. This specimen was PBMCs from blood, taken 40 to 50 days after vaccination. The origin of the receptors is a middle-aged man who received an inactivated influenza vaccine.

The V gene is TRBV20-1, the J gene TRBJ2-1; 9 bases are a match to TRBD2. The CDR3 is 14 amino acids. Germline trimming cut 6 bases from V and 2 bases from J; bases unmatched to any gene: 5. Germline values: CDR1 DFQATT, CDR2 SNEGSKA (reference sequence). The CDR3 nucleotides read TGCAGTGCCACCGGGACTAGCCCCTACAATGAGCAGTTCTTC. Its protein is CSATGTSPYNEQFF.

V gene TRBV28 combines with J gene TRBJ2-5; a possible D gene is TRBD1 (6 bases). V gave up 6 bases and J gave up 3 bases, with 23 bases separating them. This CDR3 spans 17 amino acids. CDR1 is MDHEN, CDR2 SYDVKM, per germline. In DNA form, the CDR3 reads TGTGCCAGCAGCCGTATGGGGATCGGACAGACCGAAGAGACCCAGTACTTC. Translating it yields CASSRMGIGQTEETQYF.

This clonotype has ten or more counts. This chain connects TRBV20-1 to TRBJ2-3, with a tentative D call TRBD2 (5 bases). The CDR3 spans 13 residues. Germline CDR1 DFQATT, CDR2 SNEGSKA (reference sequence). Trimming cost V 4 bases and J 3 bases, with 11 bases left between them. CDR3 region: CSAKLENTDTQYF. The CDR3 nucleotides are TGCAGTGCTAAACTAGAGAATACAGATACGCAGTATTTT.

The CDR3: CASSTPGAAYGYTF. The CDR3 bases are TGTGCCAGCAGTACCCCGGGAGCCGCCTATGGCTACACCTTC. V gene TRBV6-1 combines with J gene TRBJ1-2; no reliable D call. CDR1 is MNHNS, CDR2 SASEGT, per germline. CDR3 length equals 14 residues. Trimming shortened V by 5 bases and J by 4 bases, and 14 bases separated the two germline ends.

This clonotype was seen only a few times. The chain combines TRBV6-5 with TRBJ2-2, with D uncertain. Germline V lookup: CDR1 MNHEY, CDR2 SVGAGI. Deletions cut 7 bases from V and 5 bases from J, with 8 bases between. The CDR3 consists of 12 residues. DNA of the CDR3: TGTGCCAGCATGAGAACGACCGGGGAGCTGTTTTTT. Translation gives CASMRTTGELFF.

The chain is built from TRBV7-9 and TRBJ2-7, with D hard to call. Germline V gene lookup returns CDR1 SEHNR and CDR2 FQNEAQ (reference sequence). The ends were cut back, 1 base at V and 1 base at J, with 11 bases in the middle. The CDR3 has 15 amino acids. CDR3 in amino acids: CASSLVSPASYEQYF. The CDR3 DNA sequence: TGTGCCAGCAGCTTAGTATCCCCCGCTTCCTACGAGCAGTACTTC. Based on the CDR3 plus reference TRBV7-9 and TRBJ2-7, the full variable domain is DTGVSQNPRHKITKRGQNVTFRCDPISEHNRLYWYRQTLGQGPEFLTYFQNEAQLEKSRLLSDRFSAERPKGSFSTLEIQRTEQGDSAMYLCASSLVSPASYEQYFGPGTRLTVT.

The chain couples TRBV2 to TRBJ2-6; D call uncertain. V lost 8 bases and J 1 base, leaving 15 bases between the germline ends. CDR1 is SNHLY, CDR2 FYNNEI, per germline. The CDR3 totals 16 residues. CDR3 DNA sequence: TGTGCCAGCCCCCACCCCCATCATTCTGGGGCCAACGTCCTGACTTTC. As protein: CASPHPHHSGANVLTF.

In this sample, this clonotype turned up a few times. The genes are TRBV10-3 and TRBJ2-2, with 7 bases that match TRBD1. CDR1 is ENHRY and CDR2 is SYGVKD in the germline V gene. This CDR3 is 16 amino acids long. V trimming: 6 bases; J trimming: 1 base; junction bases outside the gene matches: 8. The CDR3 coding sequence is TGTGCCATCAGCTCTACCGGGACAGTGAACACCGGGGAGCTGTTTTTT. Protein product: CAISSTGTVNTGELFF.

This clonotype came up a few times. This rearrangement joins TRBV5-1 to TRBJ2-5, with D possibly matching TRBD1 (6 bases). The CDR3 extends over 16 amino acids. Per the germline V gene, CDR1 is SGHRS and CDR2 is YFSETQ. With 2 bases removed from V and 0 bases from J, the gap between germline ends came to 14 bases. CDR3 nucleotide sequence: TGCGCCAGCAGCTTCAGAACAGGGACGTACCAAGAGACCCAGTACTTC. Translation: CASSFRTGTYQETQYF.

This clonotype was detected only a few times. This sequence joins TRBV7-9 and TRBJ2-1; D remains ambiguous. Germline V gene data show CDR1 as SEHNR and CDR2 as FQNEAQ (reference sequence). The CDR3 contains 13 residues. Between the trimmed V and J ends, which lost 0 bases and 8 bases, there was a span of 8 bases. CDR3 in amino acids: CASSLADRDEQFF. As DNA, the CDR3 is TGTGCCAGCAGCTTAGCTGACCGTGATGAGCAGTTCTTC.

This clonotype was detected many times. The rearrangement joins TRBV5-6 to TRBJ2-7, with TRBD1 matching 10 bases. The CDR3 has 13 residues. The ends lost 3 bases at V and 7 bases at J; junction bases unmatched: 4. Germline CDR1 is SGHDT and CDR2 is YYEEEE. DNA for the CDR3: TGTGCCAGCAGCTGGACAGGGGGATTAGAGCAGTACTTC. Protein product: CASSWTGGLEQYF.

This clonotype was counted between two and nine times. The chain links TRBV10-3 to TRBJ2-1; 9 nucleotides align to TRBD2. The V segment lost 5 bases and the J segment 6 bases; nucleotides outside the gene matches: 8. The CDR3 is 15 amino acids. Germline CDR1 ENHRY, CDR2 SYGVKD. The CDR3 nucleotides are TGTGCCATCAGTCCCAGGGGAGCGGGGGGCAATGAGCAGTTCTTC. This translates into CAISPRGAGGNEQFF.

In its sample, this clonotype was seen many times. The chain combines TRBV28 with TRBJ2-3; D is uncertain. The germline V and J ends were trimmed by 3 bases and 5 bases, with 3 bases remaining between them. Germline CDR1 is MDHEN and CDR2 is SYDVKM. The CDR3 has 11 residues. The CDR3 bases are TGTGCCAGCAGTTTTAAAGATACGCAGTATTTT. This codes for CASSFKDTQYF.

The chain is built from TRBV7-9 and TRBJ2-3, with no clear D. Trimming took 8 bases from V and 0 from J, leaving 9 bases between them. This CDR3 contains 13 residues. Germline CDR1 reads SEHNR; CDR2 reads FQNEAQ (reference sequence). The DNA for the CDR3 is TGTGCCAGCTCAAAGGGTAGCACAGATACGCAGTATTTT. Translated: CASSKGSTDTQYF.

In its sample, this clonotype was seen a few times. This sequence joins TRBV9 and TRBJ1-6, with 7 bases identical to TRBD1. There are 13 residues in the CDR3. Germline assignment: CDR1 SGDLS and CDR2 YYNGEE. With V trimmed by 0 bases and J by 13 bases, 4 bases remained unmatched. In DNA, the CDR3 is TGTGCCAGCAGCGTAGGGGGGACAGATCCCCTCCACTTT. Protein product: CASSVGGTDPLHF. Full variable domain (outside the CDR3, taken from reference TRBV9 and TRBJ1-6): DSGVTQTPKHLITATGQRVTLRCSPRSGDLSVYWYQQSLDQGLQFLIQYYNGEERAKGNILERFSAQQFPDLHSELNLSSLELGDSALYFCASSVGGTDPLHFGNGTRLTVT.

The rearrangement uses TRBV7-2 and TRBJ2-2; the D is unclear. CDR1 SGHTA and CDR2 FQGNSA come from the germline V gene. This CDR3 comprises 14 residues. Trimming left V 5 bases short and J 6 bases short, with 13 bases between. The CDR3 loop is CASSLGGSAGELFF. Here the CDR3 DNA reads TGTGCCAGCAGCCTGGGTGGATCGGCCGGGGAGCTGTTTTTT.

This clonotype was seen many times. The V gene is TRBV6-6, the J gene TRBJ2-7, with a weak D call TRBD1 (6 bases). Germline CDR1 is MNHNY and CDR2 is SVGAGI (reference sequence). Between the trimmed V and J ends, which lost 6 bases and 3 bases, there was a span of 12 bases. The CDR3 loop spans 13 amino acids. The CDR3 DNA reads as TGTGCCAGCAGACCCTCACAGGGCTACGAGCAGTACTTC. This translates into CASRPSQGYEQYF.

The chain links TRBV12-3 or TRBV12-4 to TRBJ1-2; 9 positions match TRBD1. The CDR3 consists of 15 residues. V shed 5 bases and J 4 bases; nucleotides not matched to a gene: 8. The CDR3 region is CASSPRTGEPYGYTF. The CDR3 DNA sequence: TGTGCCAGCAGTCCCCGGACAGGGGAACCCTATGGCTACACCTTC.

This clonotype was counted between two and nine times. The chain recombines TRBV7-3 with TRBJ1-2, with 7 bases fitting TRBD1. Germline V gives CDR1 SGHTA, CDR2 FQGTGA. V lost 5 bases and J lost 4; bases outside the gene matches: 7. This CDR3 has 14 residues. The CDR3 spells CASSPGTETYGYTF. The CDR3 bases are TGTGCCAGCAGCCCCGGGACAGAGACCTATGGCTACACCTTC.

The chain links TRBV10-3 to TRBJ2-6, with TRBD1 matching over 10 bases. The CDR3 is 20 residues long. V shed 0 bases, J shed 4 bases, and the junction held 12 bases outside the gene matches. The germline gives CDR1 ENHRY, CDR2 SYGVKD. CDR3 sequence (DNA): TGTGCCATCAGTGAGTCGGCGGGACAGGGGAGGTTGAACGGGGCCAACGTCCTGACTTTC. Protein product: CAISESAGQGRLNGANVLTF.

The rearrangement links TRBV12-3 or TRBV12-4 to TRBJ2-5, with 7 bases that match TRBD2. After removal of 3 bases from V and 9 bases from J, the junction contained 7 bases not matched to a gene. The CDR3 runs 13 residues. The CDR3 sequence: CASSLEGGLAQYF. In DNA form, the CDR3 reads TGTGCCAGCAGTTTGGAGGGAGGGTTAGCCCAGTACTTC.

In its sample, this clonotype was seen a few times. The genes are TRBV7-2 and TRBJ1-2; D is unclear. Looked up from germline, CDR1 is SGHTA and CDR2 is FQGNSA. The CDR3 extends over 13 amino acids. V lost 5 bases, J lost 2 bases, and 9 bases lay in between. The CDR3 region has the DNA TGTGCCAGCAGCGAAAGACGCAACTATGGCTACACCTTC. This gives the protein CASSERRNYGYTF.

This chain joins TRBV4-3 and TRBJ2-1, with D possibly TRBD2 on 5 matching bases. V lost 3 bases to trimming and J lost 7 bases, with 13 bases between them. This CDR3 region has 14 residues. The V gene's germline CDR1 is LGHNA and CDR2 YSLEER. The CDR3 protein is CASSQSDSLNEQFF. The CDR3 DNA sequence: TGCGCCAGCAGCCAGTCGGACTCTCTGAATGAGCAGTTCTTC.

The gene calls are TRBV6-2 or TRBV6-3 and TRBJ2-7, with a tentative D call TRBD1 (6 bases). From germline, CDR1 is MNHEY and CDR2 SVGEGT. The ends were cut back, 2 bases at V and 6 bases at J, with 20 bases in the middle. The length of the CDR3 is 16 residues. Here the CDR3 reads CASSYPARTTGSEQYF. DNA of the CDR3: TGTGCCAGCAGTTACCCCGCCCGAACTACAGGGAGCGAGCAGTACTTC.

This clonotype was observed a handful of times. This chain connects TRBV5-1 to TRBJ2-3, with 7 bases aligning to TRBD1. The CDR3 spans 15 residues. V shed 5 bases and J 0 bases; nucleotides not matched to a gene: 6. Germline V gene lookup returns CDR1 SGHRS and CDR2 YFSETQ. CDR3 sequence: CASSGSRGSTDTQYF. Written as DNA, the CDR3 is TGCGCCAGCAGTGGGTCCAGGGGGAGCACAGATACGCAGTATTTT.

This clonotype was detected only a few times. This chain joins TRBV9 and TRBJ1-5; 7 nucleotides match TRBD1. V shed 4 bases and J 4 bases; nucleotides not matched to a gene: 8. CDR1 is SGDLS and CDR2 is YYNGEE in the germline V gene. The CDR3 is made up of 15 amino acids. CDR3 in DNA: TGTGCCAGCAGCCACACGGGACAGCTAAATCAGCCCCAGCATTTT. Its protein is CASSHTGQLNQPQHF.

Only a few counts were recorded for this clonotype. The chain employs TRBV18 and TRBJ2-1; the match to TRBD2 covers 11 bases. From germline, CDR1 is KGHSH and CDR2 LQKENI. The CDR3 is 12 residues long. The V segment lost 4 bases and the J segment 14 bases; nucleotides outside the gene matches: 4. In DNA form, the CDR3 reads TGTGCCAGCTCACTGACTAGCGGGATCGAGTTCTTC. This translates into CASSLTSGIEFF.

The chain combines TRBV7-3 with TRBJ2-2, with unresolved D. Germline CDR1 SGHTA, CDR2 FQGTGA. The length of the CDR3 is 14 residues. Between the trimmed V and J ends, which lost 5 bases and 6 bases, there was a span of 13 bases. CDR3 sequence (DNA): TGTGCCAGCAGCCTCAATAGGGTACCCGGGGAGCTGTTTTTT. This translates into CASSLNRVPGELFF.

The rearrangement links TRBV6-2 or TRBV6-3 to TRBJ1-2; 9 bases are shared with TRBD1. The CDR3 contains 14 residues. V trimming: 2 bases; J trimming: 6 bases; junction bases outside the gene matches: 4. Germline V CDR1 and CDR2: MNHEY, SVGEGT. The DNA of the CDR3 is TGTGCCAGCAGTTACCACAGGGGGCCGGATGGCTACACCTTC. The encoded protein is CASSYHRGPDGYTF.

The CDR3 DNA sequence: TGTGCCAGCAGCTTGGGCCAGATCAAAAACATTCAGTACTTC. Its protein product is CASSLGQIKNIQYF. The rearrangement joins TRBV5-6 to TRBJ2-4; D remains unclear. Germline V gene lookup returns CDR1 SGHDT and CDR2 YYEEEE. V lost 0 bases, J lost 3 bases, and 7 bases lay in between. The CDR3 is 14 amino acids.

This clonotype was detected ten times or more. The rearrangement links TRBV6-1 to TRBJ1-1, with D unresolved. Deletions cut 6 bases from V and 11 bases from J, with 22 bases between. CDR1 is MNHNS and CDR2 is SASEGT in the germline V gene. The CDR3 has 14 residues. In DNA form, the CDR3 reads TGTGCCAGCAGACAAAGGGAGTCCTACTATAGGGCTTTCTTT. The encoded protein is CASRQRESYYRAFF.